Listed here are 14 T cell receptor beta chains from one sample, sequenced in a study of blood T cell repertoires in COVID-19. Measured with immunoSEQ multiplex PCR; TCRdb has only the in-frame clones, and not every one. The table has a few hundred thousand clones, about 90% seen once. The sample taken for sequencing was peripheral blood. Receptors were obtained from a woman aged 45-59 years who had recovered from COVID-19.

The chain is built from TRBV30 and TRBJ2-3; D is perhaps TRBD2 (5 bases). CDR3 length: 14 residues. Germline CDR1 is GTSNPN and CDR2 is SVGIG (reference sequence). CDR3 in DNA: TGTGCTCACGGGGAAGGGCTTAGCACAGATACGCAGTATTTT. Translated, it gives CAHGEGLSTDTQYF.

The chain has TRBV4-3 and TRBJ2-7, with D possibly being TRBD2 (5 bases). Germline V gene lookup returns CDR1 LGHNA and CDR2 YSLEER. CDR3 size: 13 residues. Trimming took 1 base from V and 3 from J, leaving 7 bases between them. DNA for the CDR3: TGCGCCAGCAGCCAAGGGGCGGGCTACGAGCAGTACTTC. This gives the protein CASSQGAGYEQYF.

This clone has only one observation. Just one base apart from a much larger clone, this may be a read error. V is TRBV5-6 and J is TRBJ1-2; 7 bases fit TRBD1. The CDR3 is made up of 13 amino acids. Germline V gene sequence: CDR1 SGHDT, CDR2 YYEEEE. V trimming: 3 bases; J trimming: 2 bases; junction bases outside the gene matches: 1. As DNA, the CDR3 is TGTGCCAGCAGCTCGGGACAGAACTATGGCTACACCTTC. Protein: CASSSGQNYGYTF.

This chain links TRBV7-2 with TRBJ2-1, with 16 bases aligning to TRBD2. The CDR3 consists of 19 residues. V lost 5 bases and J lost 0; bases outside the gene matches: 7. The germline CDR1 and CDR2 sequences are SGHTA and FQGNSA. The CDR3 nucleotides read TGTGCCAGCAGCATACCCGGGACTAGCGGGAGGGGCTCCTACAATGAGCAGTTCTTC. This sequence encodes CASSIPGTSGRGSYNEQFF.

The rearrangement joins TRBV30 to TRBJ1-2; a possible D gene is TRBD1 (5 bases). The germline V gene has CDR1 GTSNPN and CDR2 SVGIG (reference sequence). The V and J ends lost 1 base and 9 bases respectively, with 15 bases between them. The CDR3 is 13 amino acids. CDR3 loop: CAWSARGIRSYTF. CDR3 sequence (DNA): TGTGCCTGGAGTGCCCGGGGGATCAGGAGCTACACCTTC.

This clone has a single count. CDR3 coding DNA: TGTGCCAGCAGCTACACCCGGACAGGGGATGAGACCCAGTACTTC. As protein: CASSYTRTGDETQYF. V is TRBV7-2 and J is TRBJ2-5; 9 bases agree with TRBD1. Germline values: CDR1 SGHTA, CDR2 FQGNSA. V gave up 4 bases and J gave up 5 bases; unmatched junction bases: 8. The CDR3 contains 15 residues.

The chain uses TRBV6-6 and TRBJ1-4; D remains unclear. The CDR3 sequence is 10 residues long. Germline CDR1 is MNHNY and CDR2 is SVGAGI (reference sequence). V lost 10 bases, J lost 8 bases, and 8 bases lay in between. CDR3 DNA: TGTGCCACCCTGTCCGAAAAACTGTTTTTT. Translation: CATLSEKLFF.

The gene calls are TRBV4-3 and TRBJ2-7, with D possibly matching TRBD2 (5 bases). Looked up from germline, CDR1 is LGHNA and CDR2 is YSLEER. The CDR3 sequence is 15 residues long. V lost 0 bases to trimming and J lost 0 bases, with 9 bases between them. Here the CDR3 reads CASSQDTRSSYEQYF. The CDR3 DNA is TGCGCCAGCAGCCAAGATACTAGAAGCTCCTACGAGCAGTACTTC.

V gene TRBV28 combines with J gene TRBJ1-1, with a possible D match to TRBD1 (6 bases). Germline V CDR1 and CDR2: MDHEN, SYDVKM. This CDR3 has 15 residues. V shed 5 bases and J shed 6 bases, with 19 bases lying between them. The CDR3 sequence is CASSQAGTLGAEAFF. In DNA, the CDR3 is TGTGCCAGCAGTCAGGCCGGGACACTGGGCGCTGAAGCTTTCTTT.

On this clone itself: Other DNA sequences from this sample encode an identical CDR3 as well. The genes are TRBV4-1 and TRBJ1-1; D is unclear. CDR3 length: 14 amino acids. The V gene lost 1 base and the J gene lost 0 bases, with 6 bases spanning the gap. From germline, CDR1 is MGHRA and CDR2 YSYEKL. The CDR3 reads CASSQGALNTEAFF. CDR3 DNA sequence: TGCGCCAGCAGCCAAGGGGCCCTGAACACTGAAGCTTTCTTT.

J is TRBJ1-1 and V is TRBV28; tentatively, D is TRBD1 (6 bases). Per the germline V gene, CDR1 is MDHEN and CDR2 is SYDVKM. The V end was cut by 8 bases, the J end by 7 bases, with 14 bases between. This CDR3 contains 12 residues. In DNA, the CDR3 is TGTGCCAGCCGGAAACGAGGGGGTGAAGCTTTCTTT. Protein sequence: CASRKRGGEAFF.

This chain connects TRBV6-2 or TRBV6-3 to TRBJ2-7; 7 nucleotides agree with TRBD2. Trimming cost V 3 bases and J 3 bases; bases outside gene matches: 8. Germline assignment: CDR1 MNHEY and CDR2 SVGEGT. The length of the CDR3 is 15 residues. Here the CDR3 reads CASSYDRDYVYEQYF. Here the CDR3 DNA reads TGTGCCAGCAGTTATGACCGGGACTATGTCTACGAGCAGTACTTC.

This clone was recorded at least ten times. The V and J genes are TRBV10-3 and TRBJ2-7; 12 positions agree with TRBD2. The germline CDR1 and CDR2 sequences are ENHRY and SYGVKD. V dropped 8 bases and J dropped 6; count of bases not matched to a gene: 5. This CDR3 spans 13 amino acids. CDR3 in amino acids: CAISLAGGPEQYF. Written as DNA, the CDR3 is TGTGCCATCTCCCTAGCGGGGGGGCCCGAGCAGTACTTC.

This CDR3 is CASSILLGELFF. The CDR3 coding sequence is TGTGCCAGCAGTATTTTACTCGGGGAGCTGTTTTTT. The V gene is TRBV28, the J gene TRBJ2-2; D ambiguous. V was cut by 5 bases and J by 7 bases, with 8 bases left in between. CDR1 is MDHEN and CDR2 is SYDVKM in the germline V gene. CDR3 length equals 12 residues.